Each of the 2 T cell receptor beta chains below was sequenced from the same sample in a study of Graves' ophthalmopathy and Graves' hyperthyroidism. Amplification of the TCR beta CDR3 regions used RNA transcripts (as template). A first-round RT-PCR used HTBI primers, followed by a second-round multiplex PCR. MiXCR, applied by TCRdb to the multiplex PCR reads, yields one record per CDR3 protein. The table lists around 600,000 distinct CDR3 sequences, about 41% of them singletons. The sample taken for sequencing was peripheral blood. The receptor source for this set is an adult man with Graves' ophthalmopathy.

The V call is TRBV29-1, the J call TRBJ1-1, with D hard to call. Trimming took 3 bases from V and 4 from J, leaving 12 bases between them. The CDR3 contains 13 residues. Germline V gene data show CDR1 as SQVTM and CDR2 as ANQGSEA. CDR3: CSVERLAGTEAFF. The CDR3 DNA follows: TGCAGCGTTGAGAGACTAGCGGGCACTGAAGCTTTCTTT.

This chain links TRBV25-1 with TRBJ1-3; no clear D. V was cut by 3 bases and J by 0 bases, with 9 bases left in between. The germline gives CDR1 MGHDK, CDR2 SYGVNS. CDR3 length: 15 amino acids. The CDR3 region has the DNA TGTGCCAGCAGTGAGTCAGTGGCCTCTGGAAACACCATATATTTT. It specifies CASSESVASGNTIYF. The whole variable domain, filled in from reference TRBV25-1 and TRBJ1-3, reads EADIYQTPRYLVIGTGKKITLECSQTMGHDKMYWYQQDPGMELHLIHYSYGVNSTEKGDLSSESTVSRIRTEHFPLTLESARPSHTSQYLCASSESVASGNTIYFGEGSWLTVV.